A single sample gave rise to the 3 T cell receptor beta chains below, sequenced in a study of blood T cell repertoires in COVID-19. Sequencing was performed with immunoSEQ multiplex PCR; in TCRdb, only in-frame clones are kept and a portion is missing. The data hold 200,000 to 250,000 clones, with around nine tenths observed a single time. The sequenced material came from peripheral blood. These receptors all stem from a man in his 60s who had recovered from COVID-19.

The chain uses TRBV29-1 and TRBJ1-6, with 7 bases that match TRBD1. The CDR3 extends over 12 amino acids. J lost 7 bases, V lost 5 bases, and 2 bases had no gene match. Germline V gives CDR1 SQVTM, CDR2 ANQGSEA. CDR3 nucleotide sequence: TGCAGCGTTCGGGACAGCAATTCACCCCTCCACTTT. It is translated as CSVRDSNSPLHF.

The V gene is TRBV15, the J gene TRBJ1-2; unclear D gene. The CDR3 loop spans 13 amino acids. Trimming took off 3 bases at V and 3 bases at J, with 8 bases between the two ends. The germline V gene has CDR1 LNHNV and CDR2 YYDKDF (reference sequence). The CDR3 coding sequence is TGTGCCACCAGCAGGGCCGATGACTATGGCTACACCTTC. Translated: CATSRADDYGYTF.

The rearrangement joins TRBV30 to TRBJ2-3; 10 bases are a match to TRBD1. The CDR3 consists of 15 residues. With 5 bases clipped from V and 0 bases from J, the junction kept 5 bases outside the gene matches. The germline gives CDR1 GTSNPN, CDR2 SVGIG (reference sequence). CDR3 nucleotide sequence: TGTGCCTGGGCGACAGGGGGCACTAGCACAGATACGCAGTATTTT. Translation gives CAWATGGTSTDTQYF. Full variable domain (outside the CDR3, taken from reference TRBV30 and TRBJ2-3): SQTIHQWPATLVQPVGSPLSLECTVEGTSNPNLYWYRQAAGRGLQLLFYSVGIGQISSEVPQNLSASRPQDRQFILSSKKLLLSDSGFYLCAWATGGTSTDTQYFGPGTRLTVL.